Each of the 26 T cell receptor beta chains below was sequenced from the same sample in a study of shared clonotypes between healthy human individuals. Method: immunoSEQ multiplex PCR; TCRdb's copy keeps in-frame clones and lacks some. The sample holds about 1.5 million clones; 95% to 99% are singletons and the top ten take roughly 0.4%. Material: naive CD4+ T cells sorted from blood. Subset noted: CD45RA+ positively selected. These receptors originate from a young man in good health.

The V and J genes are TRBV19 and TRBJ1-2, with D possibly being TRBD1 (6 bases). The CDR3 has 13 amino acids. Per the germline V gene, CDR1 is LNHDA and CDR2 is SQIVND (reference sequence). V was shortened by 8 bases and J by 2 bases, with 12 bases between the two germline ends. The CDR3 bases are TGTGCCAGTGCCCTTCAGGGGAACTATGGCTACACCTTC. This translates into CASALQGNYGYTF.

This chain uses TRBV2 with TRBJ1-1, with D possibly matching TRBD1 (5 bases). V lost 8 bases to trimming and J lost 4 bases, with 14 bases between them. The CDR3 covers 13 residues. CDR1 is SNHLY, CDR2 FYNNEI, per germline. This CDR3 reads CASRGEIGTEAFF. CDR3 DNA sequence: TGTGCCAGCCGGGGGGAGATCGGCACTGAAGCTTTCTTT.

Worth noting for this clone: This sample also contains other DNA sequences that code for the same CDR3. The chain has TRBV2 and TRBJ1-5; 9 nucleotides line up with TRBD1. J lost 4 bases, V lost 4 bases, and 2 bases had no gene match. Germline assignment: CDR1 SNHLY and CDR2 FYNNEI. This CDR3 contains 14 residues. The CDR3 nucleotides are TGTGCCAGCAGTGCCGGGACAGGGAATCAGCCCCAGCATTTT. Its protein is CASSAGTGNQPQHF.

The V call is TRBV21-1, the J call TRBJ2-1; no DNA check was done on the table's D call, TRBD2. TRBV21-1 is a pseudogene locus. The CDR3 has 14 amino acids. The CDR3 spells CASTGTSVNNEQFF. In nucleotides, the CDR3 is TGTGCCAGCACCGGGACTAGCGTGAACAATGAGCAGTTCTTC.

The rearrangement uses TRBV7-9 and TRBJ1-1, with 8 nucleotides matching TRBD1. J gave up 1 base and V 5 bases, and 6 bases lay outside the gene matches. The CDR3 extends over 15 amino acids. Germline CDR1 SEHNR, CDR2 FQNEAQ (reference sequence). Here the CDR3 DNA reads TGTGCCAGCAGCCCCAGGGGGCGGGAGAACACTGAAGCTTTCTTT. It encodes CASSPRGRENTEAFF.

The gene calls are TRBV28 and TRBJ1-1; 7 bases match TRBD1. The CDR3 runs to 13 residues. The germline CDR1 and CDR2 sequences are MDHEN and SYDVKM. Trimming removed 6 bases from V and 4 bases from J; junction bases left unmatched: 5. The CDR3 sequence is CASRIGGSTEAFF. The DNA for the CDR3 is TGTGCCAGCAGAATAGGGGGCAGCACTGAAGCTTTCTTT.

To note about this clone: The same CDR3 arises from other DNA sequences in this sample as well. The J gene is TRBJ2-5, the V gene TRBV5-1, with D tentatively TRBD1 (5 bases). The length of the CDR3 is 14 residues. The V and J ends lost 0 bases and 3 bases respectively, with 9 bases between them. Germline CDR1 SGHRS, CDR2 YFSETQ. The CDR3 loop is CASSLVIREETQYF. CDR3 DNA: TGCGCCAGCAGCTTGGTGATCAGGGAAGAGACCCAGTACTTC.

This clone was detected only once. The rearrangement joins TRBV5-1 to TRBJ2-5, with unresolved D. The CDR3 consists of 17 residues. Germline values: CDR1 SGHRS, CDR2 YFSETQ. Trimming removed 0 bases from V and 2 bases from J, with 17 bases in between. CDR3 amino acids: CASSLGFGEAQQETQYF. The CDR3, as DNA: TGCGCCAGCAGCTTGGGGTTCGGCGAAGCCCAACAAGAGACCCAGTACTTC.

V gene TRBV28 combines with J gene TRBJ1-1; 8 positions match TRBD1. Germline V gene lookup returns CDR1 MDHEN and CDR2 SYDVKM. The CDR3 has 16 residues. V was clipped by 5 bases and J by 4 bases; unmatched bases: 12. Written as DNA, the CDR3 is TGTGCCAGCAGTACCCGCCTCGGACAGGGAAGCACTGAAGCTTTCTTT. Its protein is CASSTRLGQGSTEAFF.

The gene calls are TRBV4-2 and TRBJ2-7, with D perhaps TRBD1 (5 bases). Germline assignment: CDR1 LGHNA and CDR2 YNFKEQ. Deletions cut 2 bases from V and 2 bases from J, with 13 bases between. The CDR3 runs 15 residues. CDR3 region: CASSQRTGHAYEQYF. DNA of the CDR3: TGTGCCAGCAGCCAAAGGACCGGACATGCCTACGAGCAGTACTTC.

This chain uses TRBV5-1 with TRBJ1-1; no clear D. In germline, CDR1 is SGHRS, CDR2 YFSETQ. The CDR3 has 13 amino acids. Deletions cut 2 bases from V and 0 bases from J, with 5 bases between. CDR3 bases: TGCGCCAGCAGCTTTGTCTTGAACACTGAAGCTTTCTTT. Translating gives CASSFVLNTEAFF.

Remarks on this clone: Other DNA sequences in the same sample also yield this CDR3. V gene TRBV20-1 combines with J gene TRBJ2-3; D is ambiguous. This CDR3 has 10 residues. The V gene's germline CDR1 is DFQATT and CDR2 SNEGSKA (reference sequence). V lost 0 bases and J lost 6, with 1 base in between. CDR3 sequence: CSAREDTQYF. CDR3 DNA: TGCAGTGCTAGAGAGGATACGCAGTATTTT.

The CDR3: CASRGYSGQGTGELFF. The CDR3 bases are TGTGCCAGCCGGGGCTACTCGGGACAGGGTACCGGGGAGCTGTTTTTT. The gene calls are TRBV28 and TRBJ2-2; 9 nucleotides line up with TRBD1. This CDR3 is built from 16 residues. With 8 bases clipped from V and 5 bases from J, the junction kept 12 bases outside the gene matches. Germline values: CDR1 MDHEN, CDR2 SYDVKM.

The rearrangement uses TRBV5-1 and TRBJ2-7; 9 bases line up with TRBD1. This CDR3 comprises 15 residues. Germline CDR1 SGHRS, CDR2 YFSETQ. V dropped 4 bases and J dropped 3; count of bases not matched to a gene: 8. The chain's CDR3 is CASSRAGTGSYEQYF. The CDR3 DNA reads as TGCGCCAGCAGCCGCGCCGGGACAGGGAGCTACGAGCAGTACTTC.

CDR3 bases: TGTGCCAGCGGCAGCTACGAGCAGTACTTC. The encoded protein is CASGSYEQYF. The rearrangement joins TRBV11-2 to TRBJ2-7; the D is unclear. The V gene's germline CDR1 is SGHAT and CDR2 FQNNGV. V shed 8 bases and J shed 3 bases, with 5 bases lying between them. CDR3 length: 10 amino acids.

The chain couples TRBV5-1 to TRBJ2-1, with TRBD1 identical over 11 bases. V dropped 7 bases and J dropped 4; count of bases not matched to a gene: 7. This CDR3 has 15 amino acids. Germline V CDR1 and CDR2: SGHRS, YFSETQ. CDR3 sequence: CASALGQGAYNEQFF. As DNA, the CDR3 is TGCGCCAGCGCCCTAGGACAGGGGGCTTACAATGAGCAGTTCTTC.

The V call is TRBV7-8, the J call TRBJ2-7; tentatively, D is TRBD2 (6 bases). CDR3 length: 15 amino acids. V lost 5 bases and J lost 2, with 16 bases in between. Germline assignment: CDR1 SGHVS and CDR2 FQNEAQ. The CDR3 nucleotides are TGTGCCAGCAGCCCACCGGAACGGGAGACCTACGAGCAGTACTTC. Its protein product is CASSPPERETYEQYF.

A remark on this clone: Other DNA sequences in the same sample also yield this CDR3. CDR3 region: CASSPLGTDTQYF. For the CDR3, the DNA is TGTGCCAGCTCACCACTGGGCACAGATACGCAGTATTTT. The chain joins TRBV18 to TRBJ2-3; D is undetermined. The V end was cut by 1 base, the J end by 1 base, with 3 bases between. The CDR3 is 13 residues long. Germline CDR1 is KGHSH and CDR2 is LQKENI. Full variable domain (missing parts from reference TRBV18 and TRBJ2-3): NAGVMQNPRHLVRRRGQEARLRCSPMKGHSHVYWYRQLPEEGLKFMVYLQKENIIDESGMPKERFSAEFPKEGPSILRIQQVVRGDSAAYFCASSPLGTDTQYFGPGTRLTVL.

CDR3 loop: CSVGPGYEQFF. CDR3 bases: TGCAGCGTCGGTCCGGGGTACGAGCAGTTCTTC. The genes are TRBV29-1 and TRBJ2-1; possible D gene TRBD2, 5 bases. Germline V lookup: CDR1 SQVTM, CDR2 ANQGSEA. V was clipped by 6 bases and J by 10 bases, with 13 bases between them. The CDR3 extends over 11 amino acids.

The CDR3 DNA reads as TGTGCCAGCAGCTCCATAGTAGAGCCACTCTCTGGAAACACCATATATTTT. This sequence encodes CASSSIVEPLSGNTIYF. V and J are TRBV11-2 and TRBJ1-3; D gene uncertain. Trimming left V 4 bases short and J 0 bases short, with 16 bases between. The CDR3 totals 17 residues. The germline CDR1 and CDR2 sequences are SGHAT and FQNNGV. The entire variable domain, with the rest obtained from reference TRBV11-2 and TRBJ1-3, is as follows: EAGVAQSPRYKIIEKRQSVAFWCNPISGHATLYWYQQILGQGPKLLIQFQNNGVVDDSQLPKDRFSAERLKGVDSTLKIQPAKLEDSAVYLCASSSIVEPLSGNTIYFGEGSWLTVV.

The chain carries TRBV28 and TRBJ2-5; a possible D gene is TRBD1 (6 bases). The CDR3 contains 14 residues. In germline, CDR1 is MDHEN, CDR2 SYDVKM. The germline V and J ends were trimmed by 5 bases and 5 bases, with 15 bases remaining between them. The DNA for the CDR3 is TGTGCCAGCAGTCCCGACAGGCGGCAGGAGACCCAGTACTTC. Its translation: CASSPDRRQETQYF.

The chain carries TRBV28 and TRBJ2-1; TRBD1 agrees at 8 bases. V lost 3 bases and J lost 5; bases outside the gene matches: 6. This CDR3 is built from 15 residues. Germline lookup yields CDR1 MDHEN and CDR2 SYDVKM. This chain's CDR3 is CASSFWTGSHNEQFF. The CDR3, as DNA: TGTGCCAGCAGTTTCTGGACAGGGTCACACAATGAGCAGTTCTTC.

Notes on this clone: Other DNA sequences from this sample encode an identical CDR3 as well. The chain is built from TRBV5-1 and TRBJ2-7, with D possibly TRBD1 on 7 matching bases. Trimming removed 0 bases from V and 1 base from J, with 11 bases in between. Germline CDR1 reads SGHRS; CDR2 reads YFSETQ. CDR3 length: 15 amino acids. CDR3: CASSLVQGGSYEQYF. Written as DNA, the CDR3 is TGCGCCAGCAGCTTGGTTCAGGGGGGATCCTACGAGCAGTACTTC.

A single count supports this clone. V usage is TRBV25-1 and J usage is TRBJ2-5; TRBD2 might be the D (6 bases). This CDR3 has 15 residues. Germline loops: CDR1 MGHDK, CDR2 SYGVNS. V gave up 8 bases and J gave up 3 bases, with 19 bases separating them. CDR3 coding DNA: TGTGCCAGCGAACTGGCAGGAGGGATCGAAGAGACCCAGTACTTC. It specifies CASELAGGIEETQYF.

This chain links TRBV5-1 with TRBJ1-1, with TRBD1 identical over 7 bases. In germline, CDR1 is SGHRS, CDR2 YFSETQ. Germline trimming cut 1 base from V and 4 bases from J; bases unmatched to any gene: 7. The CDR3 is 15 amino acids. The CDR3 spells CASSLIASGGTEAFF. For the CDR3, the DNA is TGCGCCAGCAGCTTGATCGCGTCAGGGGGCACTGAAGCTTTCTTT.

The J gene is TRBJ2-3, the V gene TRBV2; 9 nucleotides match TRBD1. The CDR3 runs 14 residues. V was clipped by 7 bases and J by 4 bases; unmatched bases: 6. Germline-derived CDR1 and CDR2 are SNHLY and FYNNEI. CDR3 sequence: CASTYRGQADTQYF. The CDR3 bases are TGTGCCAGCACTTACAGGGGGCAGGCAGATACGCAGTATTTT.